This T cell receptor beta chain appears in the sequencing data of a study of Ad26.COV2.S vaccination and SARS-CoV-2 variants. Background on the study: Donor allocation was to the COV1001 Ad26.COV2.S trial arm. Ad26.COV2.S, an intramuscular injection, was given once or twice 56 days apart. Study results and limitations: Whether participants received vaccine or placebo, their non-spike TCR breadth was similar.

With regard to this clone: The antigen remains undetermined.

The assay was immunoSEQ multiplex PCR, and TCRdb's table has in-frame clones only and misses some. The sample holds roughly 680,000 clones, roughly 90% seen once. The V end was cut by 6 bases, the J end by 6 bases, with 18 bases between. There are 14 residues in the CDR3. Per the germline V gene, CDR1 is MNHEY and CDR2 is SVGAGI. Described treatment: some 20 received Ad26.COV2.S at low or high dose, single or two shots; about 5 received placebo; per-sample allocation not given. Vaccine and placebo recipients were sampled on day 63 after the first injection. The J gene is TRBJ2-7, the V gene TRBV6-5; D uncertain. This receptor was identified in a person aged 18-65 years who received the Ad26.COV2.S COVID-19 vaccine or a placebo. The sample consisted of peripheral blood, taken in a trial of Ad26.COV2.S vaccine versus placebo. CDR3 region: CASSSISVAGEQYF. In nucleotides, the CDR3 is TGTGCCAGCAGCTCCATTTCAGTAGCTGGCGAGCAGTACTTC.